The rows below give T cell receptor beta chains drawn from one sample of a study of blood T cell repertoires in COVID-19. Using immunoSEQ multiplex PCR, the repertoire was profiled, and TCRdb retains in-frame clones only, with some absent. The data show about 260,000 clones, about 85% seen once. Source material: peripheral blood. The receptors originated from a human donor in a cohort sampled during active COVID-19. Both conserved end residues are part of each CDR3. D genes are given only for firm matches. Part of the rows lack a size; the others show once, few, many or a class for expanded clones.

TRBD1	TRBV6-6	.	TRBJ2-1	TGTGCCAGCAGTGACCGGGACAGGGGGATCAATGAGCAGTTCTTC	CASSDRDRGINEQFF
TRBD2	TRBV9	.	TRBJ2-7	TGTGCCAGCAGCGCTGGGACTAGCGGGAGTTACGAGCAGTACTTC	CASSAGTSGSYEQYF
.	TRBV2	.	TRBJ2-7	TGTGCCAGCAATCGGCAGGGCGGACCCTACGAGCAGTACTTC	CASNRQGGPYEQYF
.	TRBV7-9	many	TRBJ1-6	TGTGCCAGCGGCCCAAGAACAGGGAGTTCACCCCTCCACTTT	CASGPRTGSSPLHF
.	TRBV7-8	.	TRBJ2-5	TGTGCCAGCAGCGCGCGGTCCTCTGCCGAGGGCCAGTACTTC	CASSARSSAEGQYF
TRBD1	TRBV5-4	.	TRBJ2-2	TGTGCCAGCAGCTTTACCCTAATCCGAACAGGGGACACCGGGGAGCTGTTTTTT	CASSFTLIRTGDTGELFF
TRBD2	TRBV2	.	TRBJ2-1	TGTGCCAGCAGCCGAACCTGGACTAGCTACAATGAGCAGTTCTTC	CASSRTWTSYNEQFF
.	TRBV6-5	.	TRBJ2-7	TGTGCCAGCAGTTACGGGCGGAGAGGACTAAGCTACGAGCAGTACTTC	CASSYGRRGLSYEQYF
TRBD1	TRBV6-5	.	TRBJ1-3	TGTGCCACAACCCTTGGACAGGGGACTGGAAACACCATATATTTT	CATTLGQGTGNTIYF
.	TRBV2	.	TRBJ1-5	TGTGCCAGCAATCAGAAAGACAATCAGCCCCAGCATTTT	CASNQKDNQPQHF
.	TRBV7-8	.	TRBJ2-3	TGTGCCAGCAGCGTACACAGGGTTAAGAGCACAGATACGCAGTATTTT	CASSVHRVKSTDTQYF
TRBD2	TRBV5-1	few	TRBJ2-3	TGCGCCAGCAGCCCTAGCGGGAGTAGCACAGATACGCAGTATTTT	CASSPSGSSTDTQYF
TRBD1	TRBV12-3/TRBV12-4	.	TRBJ1-2	TGTGCCAGCACCTCGTGGGACAGTAGCGGCTACACCTTC	CASTSWDSSGYTF
TRBD2	TRBV24-1	.	TRBJ2-2	TGTGCCACCAGTGATCCCAGCAAAGGGAGGGGCGCCGGGGAGCTGTTTTTT	CATSDPSKGRGAGELFF
.	TRBV29-1	once	TRBJ1-1	TGCAGCGCTAGCGGCCTCATCGGTGGTGAAGCTTTCTTT	CSASGLIGGEAFF
.	TRBV27	few	TRBJ1-6	TGTGCCAGCAGTGCTACAGGGAGCTATTCACCCCTCCACTTT	CASSATGSYSPLHF
.	TRBV2	.	TRBJ2-1	TGTGCCAGCAGTATGGGCGGGAAGTCCGTCAATGAGCAGTTCTTC	CASSMGGKSVNEQFF
TRBD1	TRBV15	.	TRBJ2-1	TGTGCCACCAGCAAGGGGACAGGTTCCTACAATGAGCAGTTCTTC	CATSKGTGSYNEQFF